This entry concerns a single TCR beta chain. The V gene lost 6 bases and the J gene lost 4 bases, with 9 bases spanning the gap. Germline V gene lookup returns CDR1 MNHNS and CDR2 SASEGT. The CDR3 is made up of 12 amino acids. The record originates from a study of T cell changes during pregnancy in multiple sclerosis. Repertoires were generated with immunoSEQ multiplex PCR, while TCRdb's copy carries only in-frame clones and drops some. The sample lists around 50,000 clones; around nine tenths were seen once. The sample in question was CD4+ T cells from peripheral blood mononuclear cells, obtained after pregnancy. The rearrangement uses TRBV6-1 and TRBJ1-1; D not resolved. The sequence was obtained from a female donor in good health, enrolled as a control in a pregnancy study. CDR3 amino acids: CASRVSVTEAFF. DNA for the CDR3: TGTGCCAGCAGGGTGTCGGTCACTGAAGCTTTCTTT.